A selection of T cell receptor beta chains follows, all from one sample in a study of graft-versus-host responses after intestinal transplantation. Here immunoSEQ multiplex PCR was the method, and the copy in TCRdb shows in-frame clones only, minus some. This table has roughly 120,000 clones, 90% to 95% appearing once. Their antigens are not known. The sample was unstimulated CD4+ T cells sorted from spleen or lymph node cells, taken before transplant. The receptors here all came from a human donor who was the organ donor for an intestinal transplant. The CDR3 runs from the conserved cysteine through the conserved F or W. The order of the fields is clone size, V gene, J gene, D gene, CDR3 DNA, CDR3 protein. D genes are given only for firm matches. A clone size is listed for some rows: how often the clone was seen (once, few, many), or a class if it is expanded.

>.|TRBV5-4|TRBJ2-1|TRBD2
TGTGCCAGCAGCTCAGGACTAGCGGGTTACAATGAGCAGTTCTTC
CASSSGLAGYNEQFF
>.|TRBV20-1|TRBJ2-1|.
TGCAGTGCTGGAAGGGATGAGCAGTTCTTC
CSAGRDEQFF
>.|TRBV19|TRBJ1-2|TRBD1
TGTGCCAGTAGTACTCCGGGACAGGGGGCGCGAGGCTACACCTTC
CASSTPGQGARGYTF
>.|TRBV19|TRBJ1-2|.
TGTGCCAGTAGTATCCTAGAACCGGGCGGGGGAAGGTATGGCTACACCTTC
CASSILEPGGGRYGYTF
>.|TRBV2|TRBJ2-1|.
TGTGCCAGCAGTGAATATCAGAGGCAAGACAATGAGCAGTTCTTC
CASSEYQRQDNEQFF
>.|TRBV11-1|TRBJ2-5|.
TGTGCCAGCAGCCCGGACCGGGAGGAGACCCAGTACTTC
CASSPDREETQYF
>.|TRBV10-1|TRBJ2-2|.
TGCGCCAGCAGCCGCGTGGGCGGGGAGCTGTTTTTT
CASSRVGGELFF
>.|TRBV15|TRBJ2-1|TRBD2
TGTGCCACCAGACCTAGCGGGAGGACCTACAATGAGCAGTTCTTC
CATRPSGRTYNEQFF
>.|TRBV5-4|TRBJ2-1|TRBD1
TGTGCCAGCAGCCGACAGACAGGGGCCGCCAATGAGCAGTTCTTC
CASSRQTGAANEQFF
>.|TRBV19|TRBJ1-2|TRBD1
TGTGCCAGTAGTGGGGGACAGGGAGATGGCTACACCTTC
CASSGGQGDGYTF
>.|TRBV6-1|TRBJ2-7|TRBD2
TGTGCCAGCAAAAGTAGCGGGTCTCCCCACGAGCAGTACTTC
CASKSSGSPHEQYF
>.|TRBV21-1|TRBJ2-7|.
TGTGCCAGCAGCAGATCTGCAGGGGGCTCCTACGAGCAGTACTTC
CASSRSAGGSYEQYF
>once|TRBV20-1|TRBJ2-7|.
TGCAGTGCTAGTTTGCCTTTCGGGCAGTACTTC
CSASLPFGQYF
>.|TRBV7-9|TRBJ2-5|TRBD1
TGTGCCAGCAGCTCCGGGGACAGGGCACAAGAGACCCAGTACTTC
CASSSGDRAQETQYF
>once|TRBV5-1|TRBJ2-7|.
TGCGCCAGCAGCCCGGGCGGAGGGGGGTTTCTCTACGAGCAGTACTTC
CASSPGGGGFLYEQYF
>.|TRBV18|TRBJ2-7|.
TGTGCCACCAGAGGGGGGGATGGCTACGAGCAGTACTTC
CATRGGDGYEQYF
>.|TRBV9|TRBJ1-3|TRBD1
TGTGCCAGCAGCCCCCGGACAGGGGTTCGGGCCATATATTTT
CASSPRTGVRAIYF
>once|TRBV18|TRBJ1-2|TRBD1
TGTGCCAGCTCATCCCGGACAGGGGGCTATGGCTACACCTTC
CASSSRTGGYGYTF
>.|TRBV30|TRBJ2-3|TRBD2
TGTGCCTGGAGTGTCGGGACTAGCGGGAGGACAGATACGCAGTATTTT
CAWSVGTSGRTDTQYF
>.|TRBV27|TRBJ1-4|.
TGTGCCAGCAGTTTATGGGGGGGTGGTAATGAAAAACTGTTTTTT
CASSLWGGGNEKLFF
>few|TRBV7-9|TRBJ1-2|.
TGTGCCAGCAGCTTAGGCTCAACGGAGTACTATGGCTACACCTTC
CASSLGSTEYYGYTF
>.|TRBV19|TRBJ1-5|.
TGTGCCAGTAGTCAAGGACAGCATAGCAATCAGCCCCAGCATTTT
CASSQGQHSNQPQHF
>.|TRBV7-3|TRBJ2-1|.
TGTGCCAGCAGCTTAGGGGAGAGCTCCTACAATGAGCAGTTCTTC
CASSLGESSYNEQFF
>.|TRBV27|TRBJ2-5|.
TGTGCCAGCAGTTTATCTGGAGAGACCCAGTACTTC
CASSLSGETQYF
>.|TRBV7-8|TRBJ2-1|.
TGTGCCAGCAGCCCCAGGTCACTTCGCGCCTACAATGAGCAGTTCTTC
CASSPRSLRAYNEQFF
>.|TRBV7-8|TRBJ2-7|.
TGTGCCAGCAGCATAAGTTACGAGCAGTACTTC
CASSISYEQYF